The 16 T cell receptor beta chains below were found in one sample sequenced in a study of blood T cell repertoires in COVID-19 (dated by TCRdb to 2019 to 2021). Library prep was done by the immunoSEQ multiplex PCR assay. This is the immuneACCESS table as TCRdb keeps it, with only in-frame sequences that have V and J called. A part of the clones is gone; compared with another copy, unresolved V genes explain less than half, and the rest is unexplained. Within this sample are roughly 45,000 clones, with roughly 90% of them counted one time only. The top ten clones comprise 0.3% to 0.45% of the sample. Material: peripheral blood. Receptor source: a human donor in a cohort sampled during active COVID-19.

The genes are TRBV7-2 and TRBJ1-1; the match to TRBD1 covers 7 bases. The ends lost 1 base at V and 5 bases at J; junction bases unmatched: 4. Germline-derived CDR1 and CDR2 are SGHTA and FQGNSA. The CDR3 runs 14 residues. CDR3 nucleotide sequence: TGTGCCAGCAGCTTAGTAGGGGGCGAGACTGAAGCTTTCTTT. Translation gives CASSLVGGETEAFF.

V gene TRBV7-2 combines with J gene TRBJ2-7; 9 bases are a match to TRBD2. CDR1 SGHTA and CDR2 FQGNSA come from the germline V gene. The J segment lost 2 bases and the V segment lost 5 bases, leaving 4 bases of the junction unmatched. The CDR3 runs 14 residues. Here the CDR3 reads CASSAAGGAYEQYF. The CDR3 region has the DNA TGTGCCAGCAGCGCAGCGGGGGGAGCCTACGAGCAGTACTTC. The full variable domain, with the rest looked up from reference TRBV7-2 and TRBJ2-7, is GAGVSQSPSNKVTEKGKDVELRCDPISGHTALYWYRQSLGQGLEFLIYFQGNSAPDKSGLPSDRFSAERTGGSVSTLTIQRTQQEDSAVYLCASSAAGGAYEQYFGPGTRLTVT.

The chain combines TRBV19 with TRBJ1-5; 7 nucleotides match TRBD1. CDR3 length: 13 amino acids. V dropped 5 bases and J dropped 6; count of bases not matched to a gene: 4. Germline loops: CDR1 LNHDA, CDR2 SQIVND (reference sequence). The CDR3 DNA reads TGTGCCAGTAGTGTACAGGGGACTCAGCCCCAGCATTTT. Its protein is CASSVQGTQPQHF.

The sample holds one count of this clone. This sequence joins TRBV3-1 (or the pseudogene TRBV3-2) and TRBJ1-3; D gene uncertain. The CDR3 is 16 residues long. Trimming took off 0 bases at V and 0 bases at J, with 9 bases between the two ends. Germline assignment: CDR1 LGHDT and CDR2 YNNKEL (reference sequence). The CDR3 protein is CASSQEADLSGNTIYF. The CDR3, as DNA: TGTGCCAGCAGCCAAGAAGCGGACCTCTCTGGAAACACCATATATTTT.

V gene TRBV18 combines with J gene TRBJ1-2; weak D call: TRBD1 (5 bases). Per germline, CDR1 KGHSH and CDR2 LQKENI. Trimming removed 2 bases at V and 5 bases at J, with 18 bases between. CDR3 length equals 16 residues. CDR3 nucleotides: TGTGCCAGCTCACCAATTAGTACGGGGGAGAGGTATGGCTACACCTTC. It codes for CASSPISTGERYGYTF.

The chain has TRBV9 and TRBJ1-1, with TRBD1 identical over 11 bases. The CDR3 totals 15 residues. The germline gives CDR1 SGDLS, CDR2 YYNGEE. The trim removed 4 bases at V and 7 bases at J, leaving 9 bases unmatched. DNA of the CDR3: TGTGCCAGCAGCCCTGGCGGACAGGGGGCGGGTGAAGCTTTCTTT. Encoded protein: CASSPGGQGAGEAFF.

This chain connects TRBV2 to TRBJ2-1; D is uncertain. Trimming shortened V by 4 bases and J by 3 bases, and 10 bases separated the two germline ends. Germline V gene sequence: CDR1 SNHLY, CDR2 FYNNEI. The CDR3 has 14 residues. The CDR3 DNA reads TGTGCCAGCAGTGTAGTACTTGACTACAATGAGCAGTTCTTC. This sequence encodes CASSVVLDYNEQFF.

V usage is TRBV7-2 and J usage is TRBJ1-5; D is ambiguous. Germline V gives CDR1 SGHTA, CDR2 FQGNSA. V gave up 3 bases and J gave up 3 bases, with 9 bases separating them. The CDR3 has 14 amino acids. In DNA form, the CDR3 reads TGTGCCAGCAGCTTGGGCAGTACCAATCAGCCCCAGCATTTT. Translated: CASSLGSTNQPQHF. Filled out from reference TRBV7-2 and TRBJ1-5, the complete variable domain reads GAGVSQSPSNKVTEKGKDVELRCDPISGHTALYWYRQSLGQGLEFLIYFQGNSAPDKSGLPSDRFSAERTGGSVSTLTIQRTQQEDSAVYLCASSLGSTNQPQHFGDGTRLSIL.

This rearrangement joins TRBV11-3 to TRBJ2-7; the match to TRBD1 covers 7 bases. This CDR3 is 13 amino acids long. CDR1 and CDR2 from the germline V gene are SGHNT and YENEEA. J gave up 4 bases and V 4 bases, and 4 bases lay outside the gene matches. CDR3 protein: CASSSGTDYEQYF. CDR3 nucleotides: TGTGCCAGCAGCTCGGGGACAGATTACGAGCAGTACTTC. Supplemented by reference TRBV11-3 and TRBJ2-7, the full variable domain reads EAGVVQSPRYKIIEKKQPVAFWCNPISGHNTLYWYLQNLGQGPELLIRYENEEAVDDSQLPKDRFSAERLKGVDSTLKIQPAELGDSAVYLCASSSGTDYEQYFGPGTRLTVT.

The sample holds one count of this clone. The chain recombines TRBV7-9 with TRBJ1-4, with D possibly being TRBD1 (5 bases). V was pared by 4 bases and J by 5 bases, with 23 bases between. The germline V gene has CDR1 SEHNR and CDR2 FQNEAQ (reference sequence). The CDR3 spans 18 residues. As DNA, the CDR3 is TGTGCCAGCAGCTCAGGGACTCGTGGCCCAAACTTAAATGAAAAACTGTTTTTT. Protein sequence: CASSSGTRGPNLNEKLFF.

This sequence joins TRBV14 and TRBJ2-7; D perhaps matches TRBD1 (5 bases). The length of the CDR3 is 15 residues. Trimming left V 2 bases short and J 6 bases short, with 17 bases between. Germline CDR1 SGHDN, CDR2 FVKESK. The CDR3 protein is CASSQIGQGRGEQYF. The DNA for the CDR3 is TGTGCCAGCAGCCAAATAGGTCAGGGTCGCGGCGAGCAGTACTTC.

The genes are TRBV4-3 and TRBJ2-7; TRBD1 is a possible D gene (5 bases). The ends were cut back, 0 bases at V and 7 bases at J, with 16 bases in the middle. The germline V gene has CDR1 LGHNA and CDR2 YSLEER. The CDR3 is made up of 15 amino acids. CDR3: CASSQDTARVGEQYF. The CDR3 nucleotides are TGCGCCAGCAGCCAAGATACTGCCAGGGTGGGTGAGCAGTACTTC.

The V call is TRBV5-1, the J call TRBJ1-3; TRBD1 agrees at 7 bases. The CDR3 loop spans 17 amino acids. Germline V gene data show CDR1 as SGHRS and CDR2 as YFSETQ. The ends lost 1 base at V and 0 bases at J; junction bases unmatched: 7. CDR3 amino acids: CASSLSPTGASGNTIYF. DNA of the CDR3: TGCGCCAGCAGCTTGAGCCCTACAGGGGCCTCTGGAAACACCATATATTTT.

The chain couples TRBV7-8 to TRBJ1-1; tentative D call: TRBD1 (6 bases). Germline lookup yields CDR1 SGHVS and CDR2 FQNEAQ. There are 14 residues in the CDR3. The V gene lost 1 base and the J gene lost 7 bases, with 13 bases spanning the gap. CDR3 loop: CASSLEVWGHEAFF. For the CDR3, the DNA is TGTGCCAGCAGCTTAGAGGTGTGGGGGCATGAAGCTTTCTTT.

The sample holds one count of this clone. The V gene is TRBV7-2, the J gene TRBJ1-1, with 9 positions matching TRBD1. The CDR3 consists of 13 residues. In germline, CDR1 is SGHTA, CDR2 FQGNSA. Trimming took 5 bases from V and 3 from J; bases not matched to a gene: 1. CDR3 residues: CASSRDRDTEAFF. CDR3 DNA sequence: TGTGCCAGCAGCCGGGACAGGGACACTGAAGCTTTCTTT.

The genes are TRBV19 and TRBJ1-2, with 8 bases identical to TRBD1. The CDR3 length is 15 residues. CDR1 LNHDA and CDR2 SQIVND come from the germline V gene (reference sequence). V shed 1 base, J shed 8 bases, and the junction held 9 bases outside the gene matches. CDR3 in amino acids: CASSIGSGGYDGYTF. The CDR3 DNA sequence: TGTGCCAGTAGTATAGGTTCAGGGGGCTACGACGGCTACACCTTC.